Below, one T cell receptor (beta chain) is given with its context. What it binds is unknown. Looked up from germline, CDR1 is MNHNY and CDR2 is SVGAGI (reference sequence). The CDR3 is 14 amino acids. V dropped 4 bases and J dropped 5; count of bases not matched to a gene: 7. The isolated RNA, all of it, was reverse transcribed, so expressed TCRB transcripts were what got sequenced. The table came from immunoSEQ multiplex PCR; TCRdb's copy has only in-frame clones and leaves some out. The profile shows about 340,000 clones, less than 15% of them singletons. This sample was taken from a study of beta chain features in type 1 diabetes. Study as a whole: Patients did not differ from healthy donors in age, gender or cell yield. Study-level points and caveats: For Type 1 diabetes patients, all four CD4+ subsets carried TCRB CDR3s that were moderately but significantly shorter. Researchers caution that PCR might favor shorter templates, equally among patients and controls.

Sampling consisted of one heparinised blood draw per donor, averaging around 100 mL. CD45RO/CCR7/CD25/CD127/CD95/CD27 separated CD4+ naive, central memory, regulatory and stem cell-like memory cells by sorting. V and J are TRBV6-6 and TRBJ2-7; 8 bases match TRBD1. Sequenced input: naive CD4+ T cells from blood. The receptor's source is a woman between 18 and 30 years old with type 1 diabetes. CDR3 protein: CASSSADRVNEQYF. In DNA form, the CDR3 reads TGTGCCAGCAGTTCCGCGGACAGGGTCAACGAGCAGTACTTC.